This TCR beta chain was captured by sequencing in a study of CD8 T cells in Susac syndrome. The CDR3 consists of 14 residues. V lost 4 bases, J lost 1 base, and 8 bases lay in between. Per the germline V gene, CDR1 is MGHRA and CDR2 is YSYEKL. An amount of RNA that ranged from roughly 0.5 to 1 ug was reverse transcribed with random hexamers. Across 54 Vbeta and 13 Jbeta, immunoSEQ multiplex PCR amplified TCR beta CDR3. TCRdb re-analysed the immunoSEQ multiplex PCR reads in MiXCR, keeping a single row per CDR3 protein. The data hold 400,000 to 550,000 distinct CDR3 sequences, with approximately 85% observed a single time.

The receptor's source is a human donor with multiple sclerosis. Sequencing was carried out using CD8+ T cells from PBMCs. The J gene is TRBJ1-3, the V gene TRBV4-1; D is ambiguous. The CDR3 DNA reads TGCGCCAGCAGCCTACTCAGGTCTGGAAACACCATATATTTT. Its protein is CASSLLRSGNTIYF.